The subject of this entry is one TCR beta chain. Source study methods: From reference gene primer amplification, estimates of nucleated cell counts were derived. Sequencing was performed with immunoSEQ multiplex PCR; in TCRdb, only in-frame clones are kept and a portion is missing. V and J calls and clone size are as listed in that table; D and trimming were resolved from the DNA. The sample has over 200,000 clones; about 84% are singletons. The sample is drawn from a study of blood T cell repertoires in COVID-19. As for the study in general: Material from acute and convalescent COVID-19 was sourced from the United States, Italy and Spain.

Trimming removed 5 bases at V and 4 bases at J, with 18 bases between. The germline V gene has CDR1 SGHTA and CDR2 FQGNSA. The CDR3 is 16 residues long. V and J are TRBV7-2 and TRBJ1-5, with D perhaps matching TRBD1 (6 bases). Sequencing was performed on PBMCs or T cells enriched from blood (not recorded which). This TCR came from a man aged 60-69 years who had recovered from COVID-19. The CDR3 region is CASSPWGLTVNQPQHF. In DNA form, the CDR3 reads TGTGCCAGCAGCCCGTGGGGGCTGACAGTAAATCAGCCCCAGCATTTT.